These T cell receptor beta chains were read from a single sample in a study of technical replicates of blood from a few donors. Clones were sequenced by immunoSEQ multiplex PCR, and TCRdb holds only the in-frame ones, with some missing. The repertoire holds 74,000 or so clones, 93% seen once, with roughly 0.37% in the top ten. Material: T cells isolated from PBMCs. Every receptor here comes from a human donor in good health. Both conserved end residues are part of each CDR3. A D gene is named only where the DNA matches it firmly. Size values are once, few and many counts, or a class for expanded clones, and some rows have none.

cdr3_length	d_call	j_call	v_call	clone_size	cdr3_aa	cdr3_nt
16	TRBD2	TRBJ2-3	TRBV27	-	CASRSSSGRVSDTQYF	TGTGCCAGCAGGTCCTCTAGCGGGAGGGTGTCAGATACGCAGTATTTT
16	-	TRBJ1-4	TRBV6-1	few	CASSQAYRGGGEKLFF	TGTGCCAGCAGTCAAGCGTACAGAGGAGGCGGTGAAAAACTGTTTTTT
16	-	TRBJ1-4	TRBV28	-	CASSPPEQVVGEKLFF	TGTGCCAGCAGCCCTCCGGAACAGGTGGTGGGGGAAAAACTGTTTTTT
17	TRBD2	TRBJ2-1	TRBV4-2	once	CASSQLEAGASYNEQFF	TGTGCCAGCAGCCAACTCGAAGCGGGAGCTTCCTACAATGAGCAGTTCTTC
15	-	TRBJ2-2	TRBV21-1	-	CASSKGLAGAGELFF	TGTGCCAGCAGCAAAGGACTAGCGGGAGCCGGGGAGCTGTTTTTT
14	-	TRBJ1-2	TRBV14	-	CASSPHPDTYGYTF	TGTGCCAGCAGCCCCCACCCGGACACTTATGGCTACACCTTC
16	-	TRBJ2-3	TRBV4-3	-	CASSQELGLITDTQYF	TGCGCCAGCAGCCAAGAATTAGGACTCATCACAGATACGCAGTATTTT
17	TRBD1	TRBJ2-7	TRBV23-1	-	CASSQFRSGTGVAEQYF	TGCGCCAGCAGTCAATTCCGCTCCGGGACAGGAGTCGCCGAGCAGTACTTC
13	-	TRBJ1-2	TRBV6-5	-	CASSYVRGGGYTF	TGTGCCAGCAGTTACGTCCGGGGGGGCGGCTACACCTTC
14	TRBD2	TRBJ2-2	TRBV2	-	CARGAGVDTGELFF	TGTGCCAGGGGAGCGGGAGTCGACACCGGGGAGCTGTTTTTT
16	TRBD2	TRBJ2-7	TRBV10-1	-	CASTEVAGESINEQYF	TGCGCCAGCACCGAGGTAGCGGGAGAATCTATAAACGAGCAGTACTTC
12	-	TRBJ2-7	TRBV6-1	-	CASSGVRYEQYF	TGTGCCAGCAGTGGTGTCAGGTACGAGCAGTACTTC
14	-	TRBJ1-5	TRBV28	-	CASSWGDSNQPQHF	TGTGCCAGCAGTTGGGGGGATAGCAATCAGCCCCAGCATTTT
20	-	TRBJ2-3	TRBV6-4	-	CASSAPGRGGRELGTDTQYF	TGTGCCAGCAGTGCTCCGGGACGCGGCGGACGGGAGTTAGGCACAGATACGCAGTATTTT
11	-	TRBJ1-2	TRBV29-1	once	CSVYRESGYTF	TGCAGCGTATACAGGGAGTCGGGGTACACCTTC